Listed below are T cell receptor beta chains from one sample, sequenced in a study of blood T cell repertoires in COVID-19. The protocol was immunoSEQ multiplex PCR, while the TCRdb copy is restricted to in-frame clones and leaves out a portion. The data contain 270,000 or so clones, approximately 87% of them singletons. Sequencing was performed on peripheral blood. The receptors shown here come from a human donor in a cohort sampled during active COVID-19. The CDR3 runs from the conserved cysteine through the conserved F or W. A D gene is named only where the DNA matches it firmly. Part of the rows lack a size; the others show once, few, many or a class for expanded clones.

J,V,D,size,DNA,CDR3
TRBJ2-1,TRBV7-2,TRBD2,-,TGTGCCAGCAGCCCAGGGACTAGCGGGGGTGGCAATGAGCAGTTCTTC,CASSPGTSGGGNEQFF
TRBJ2-7,TRBV7-9,TRBD2,few,TGTGCCAGCAGCCATCCCCCGGGAACTAGCGGCTCCTACGAGCAGTACTTC,CASSHPPGTSGSYEQYF
TRBJ1-5,TRBV11-3,-,-,TGTGCCAGCAGCCTGGGGAGTAGCAAAAAAAATAGCAATCAGCCCCAGCATTTT,CASSLGSSKKNSNQPQHF
TRBJ1-2,TRBV6-2/TRBV6-3,-,-,TGTGCCAGCAGTTACTCAGCCGTTGGGGCGCTCCATGGCTACACCTTC,CASSYSAVGALHGYTF
TRBJ2-7,TRBV6-2/TRBV6-3,TRBD2,-,TGTGCCAGCAGTTATTTAGCGGGAGAGGGCGAGCAGTACTTC,CASSYLAGEGEQYF
TRBJ2-7,TRBV4-3,-,-,TGCGCCAGCAGCCAAGATCGACGGACAGTTTTCTACGAGCAGTACTTC,CASSQDRRTVFYEQYF
TRBJ2-2,TRBV5-4,-,many,TGTGCCAGCAGCCCAGGACAGTCCAACACCGGGGAGCTGTTTTTT,CASSPGQSNTGELFF
TRBJ2-1,TRBV11-3,TRBD1,-,TGTGCCAGCAGCAAAAGGACAGGGCGAAGTAACAATGAGCAGTTCTTC,CASSKRTGRSNNEQFF
TRBJ1-5,TRBV27,-,-,TGTGCCAGTCCTTCAGGCGGGTTCGGCAATCAGCCCCAGCATTTT,CASPSGGFGNQPQHF
TRBJ2-1,TRBV5-1,TRBD2,-,TGCGCCAGCAGCTTGGGGGGACTAGCCTCCTACAATGAGCAGTTCTTC,CASSLGGLASYNEQFF
TRBJ1-2,TRBV9,-,-,TGTGCCAGCAGCGTAGCACAGATTTATGGCTACACCTTC,CASSVAQIYGYTF
TRBJ2-2,TRBV19,-,-,TGTGCCAGTAAGGAGAAGCGGACGTACACCGGGGAGCTGTTTTTT,CASKEKRTYTGELFF
TRBJ2-5,TRBV28,-,-,TGTGCCAGCAGTCCCGTTGCAGGGGTCAAAGAGACCCAGTACTTC,CASSPVAGVKETQYF
TRBJ1-1,TRBV2,-,-,TGTGCCAGCAGTGAAGCGGCCGGGTTGAACACTGAAGCTTTCTTT,CASSEAAGLNTEAFF
TRBJ2-2,TRBV11-2,TRBD2,-,TGTGCCAGCAGCTTAGCGGGACTAGCGGGGGGGAGTTTTGCCGGGGAGCTGTTTTTT,CASSLAGLAGGSFAGELFF
TRBJ2-7,TRBV6-6,-,once,TGTGCCAGCAAAGACAGCCGTGGCGGGGACGAGCAGTACTTC,CASKDSRGGDEQYF
TRBJ2-6,TRBV28,-,-,TGTGCCAGCAGTTTGTCAGGTACAGGGTCTCGTCTGGTCCTGACTTTC,CASSLSGTGSRLVLTF
TRBJ2-7,TRBV27,TRBD2,-,TGTGCCAGCAGTTTTGGGGGGAGGGGCTTCTCCTACGAGCAGTACTTC,CASSFGGRGFSYEQYF
TRBJ2-3,TRBV10-3,TRBD2,-,TGTGCCATCAGTAAGCGGGAGGCAGATACGCAGTATTTT,CAISKREADTQYF
TRBJ2-1,TRBV10-3,-,-,TGTGCCATCAGTGGGACAGCGGTAAATGAGCAGTTCTTC,CAISGTAVNEQFF
TRBJ2-2,TRBV2,-,-,TGTGCCAGCAGTGAACGTCGACATTCGGGGGAGCTGTTTTTT,CASSERRHSGELFF
TRBJ2-7,TRBV29-1,-,-,TGCAGCGTTGTGCGGCAGGGAAACTACGAGCAGTACTTC,CSVVRQGNYEQYF
TRBJ2-5,TRBV5-1,-,many,TGCGCCAGCAGCTTGGAGGCTAGCCACGGGACCCAGTACTTC,CASSLEASHGTQYF
TRBJ1-6,TRBV7-2,-,-,TGTGCCAGCAGCGCCGGGTCTCCTAATTCACCCCTCCACTTT,CASSAGSPNSPLHF
TRBJ2-3,TRBV18,TRBD2,-,TGTGCCAGCTCACCAGGGGCGGGGGAAGATACGCAGTATTTT,CASSPGAGEDTQYF
TRBJ2-3,TRBV2,TRBD1,-,TGTGCCAGCAAAATCCGGGACAGGGGGAGCACAGATACGCAGTATTTT,CASKIRDRGSTDTQYF
TRBJ2-5,TRBV7-9,-,-,TGTGCCAGCAGCTACCTAAGACAATCCGAAGAGACCCAGTACTTC,CASSYLRQSEETQYF
TRBJ2-1,TRBV5-1,TRBD1,-,TGCGCCAGCAGCATCTCGTTGGGACAGGGCTCCTACAATGAGCAGTTCTTC,CASSISLGQGSYNEQFF
TRBJ2-3,TRBV29-1,TRBD2,-,TGCAGCGTTGTGGCTAGCGGGAGTAACACAGATACGCAGTATTTT,CSVVASGSNTDTQYF
TRBJ1-1,TRBV5-4,TRBD1,-,TGTGCCAGCAGCCGGACAGGGAACACTGAAGCTTTCTTT,CASSRTGNTEAFF
TRBJ1-6,TRBV10-2,-,-,TGCGCCAGCAGTTTGGGTCCGGGCTATAATTCACCCCTCCACTTT,CASSLGPGYNSPLHF
TRBJ1-1,TRBV18,-,-,TGTGCCAGCTCACCTATCCTAAGAGGGGGTGCTGAAGCTTTCTTT,CASSPILRGGAEAFF
TRBJ2-2,TRBV5-1,TRBD2,-,TGCGCCAGCAATATTCTAGCGGGGGCGAACACCGGGGAGCTGTTTTTT,CASNILAGANTGELFF
TRBJ1-2,TRBV28,TRBD1,-,TGTGCCAGCAGTCCGTCGGACAGGGAGGGCTATGGCTACACCTTC,CASSPSDREGYGYTF
TRBJ2-3,TRBV6-5,-,-,TGTGCCGGAGGGCGGGACCCTCCAGATACGCAGTATTTT,CAGGRDPPDTQYF
TRBJ1-2,TRBV28,-,once,TGTGCCAGCAGTTTAGGCAGGCAATCTGGCTACACCTTC,CASSLGRQSGYTF
TRBJ2-7,TRBV6-6,TRBD2,-,TGTGCCAGCAGTTACGCCGGACTAGCGGGGGAGCAGTACTTC,CASSYAGLAGEQYF
TRBJ1-2,TRBV28,TRBD1,-,TGTGCCAGCAGTTTATTAGGACAGGGTGGATTCGACTATGGCTACACCTTC,CASSLLGQGGFDYGYTF
TRBJ2-7,TRBV19,-,-,TGTGCCAGTAGTATAGAGGGCCCAGCCTACGAGCAGTACTTC,CASSIEGPAYEQYF
TRBJ2-2,TRBV6-5,-,-,TGTGCCAGCAGGCGAACTTCTAACACCGGGGAGCTGTTTTTT,CASRRTSNTGELFF
TRBJ2-1,TRBV5-3,TRBD1,-,TGTGCCGCCGGGACAGACCACTGGAATGAGCAGTTCTTC,CAAGTDHWNEQFF
TRBJ1-2,TRBV18,-,-,TGTGCCAGCTCACCACCGGAGGGTTCGGGCGGCTACACCTTC,CASSPPEGSGGYTF
TRBJ2-1,TRBV4-2,TRBD2,-,TGTGCCAGCAGCCAAGTTAGCGGGGGCTACAATGAGCAGTTCTTC,CASSQVSGGYNEQFF
TRBJ1-5,TRBV3-1/TRBV3-2,-,-,TGTGCCAGCAGCCCTCGGGGGGTAAGTTCCAATCAGCCCCAGCATTTT,CASSPRGVSSNQPQHF
TRBJ2-7,TRBV28,TRBD1,-,TGTGCCAGCAGTCCTCCCGGGACAGGGGCCATCGAGCAGTACTTC,CASSPPGTGAIEQYF
TRBJ1-1,TRBV6-2/TRBV6-3,-,-,TGTGCCAGCAGTTATCCGGGAATGAACACTGAAGCTTTCTTT,CASSYPGMNTEAFF
TRBJ1-3,TRBV11-3,TRBD1,-,TGTGCCAGCAGCCCAGGACAGGGACCGGGAAACACCATATATTTT,CASSPGQGPGNTIYF
TRBJ1-1,TRBV5-1,-,-,TGCGCCAGCAGCTTGGGACCGGAAACCAGGACTGAAGCTTTCTTT,CASSLGPETRTEAFF
TRBJ1-1,TRBV10-3,TRBD1,-,TGTGCCATCAGTCCCGGGACAGCAGCTAACACTGAAGCTTTCTTT,CAISPGTAANTEAFF
TRBJ2-5,TRBV19,TRBD2,-,TGTGCCAGTAGTGCCGCTAGCGGAGGCCTCCAAGAGACCCAGTACTTC,CASSAASGGLQETQYF
TRBJ1-2,TRBV19,TRBD1,-,TGTGCCAGTACCGATGGACAGGGTGTCTATGGCTACACCTTC,CASTDGQGVYGYTF
TRBJ1-4,TRBV2,-,-,TGTGCCAGCAGAAGAACAGAGAAAAATGAAAAACTGTTTTTT,CASRRTEKNEKLFF
TRBJ2-5,TRBV4-1,TRBD2,-,TGCGCCAGCAGCCAAGAGGGAAGACTGGCGGGGGAAGAGACCCAGTACTTC,CASSQEGRLAGEETQYF
TRBJ2-1,TRBV18,-,few,TGTGCCAGCTCACCCTACGACAATGAGCAGTTCTTC,CASSPYDNEQFF
TRBJ2-7,TRBV19,TRBD2,once,TGTGCCACCCAAAGGACTAGTGGGGCCAAGCAGTACTTC,CATQRTSGAKQYF
TRBJ2-7,TRBV19,-,once,TGTGCCAGTAGTAAATCCCCGGGATTTTCCTACGAGCAGTACTTC,CASSKSPGFSYEQYF
TRBJ1-2,TRBV7-9,TRBD1,-,TGTGCCAGCAGCTTAAACGTCGACAGGGCTGGCTACACCTTC,CASSLNVDRAGYTF
TRBJ2-7,TRBV7-8,TRBD2,few,TGTGCCAGCAGCTCCTTGGGAGGGACTAGCGGGGGGCGTTCCTACGAGCAGTACTTC,CASSSLGGTSGGRSYEQYF
TRBJ2-3,TRBV18,TRBD1,-,TGTGCCAGCTCACCACAACAGGGGACCACAGATACGCAGTATTTT,CASSPQQGTTDTQYF